Listed here are 27 T cell receptor beta chains from one sample, sequenced in a study of cytomegalovirus exposure and HLA in healthy donors. Profiled with immunoSEQ multiplex PCR; TCRdb holds only in-frame clones, not every one. The top ten hold 4.2% of the sample, which has about 160,000 clones, roughly 86% seen once. The sample was PBMCs. Receptors were obtained from a man between 18 and 35 years old in good health and CMV-seropositive.

In this sample, this clone turned up a few times. The J gene is TRBJ1-4, the V gene TRBV7-9, with D perhaps TRBD1 (5 bases). V was shortened by 6 bases and J by 4 bases, with 15 bases between the two germline ends. The CDR3 is 15 residues long. Germline V CDR1 and CDR2: SEHNR, FQNEAQ (reference sequence). The CDR3 DNA is TGTGCCAGCAGTCCCGAACAGGCGCTTAATGAAAAACTGTTTTTT. Its protein product is CASSPEQALNEKLFF.

This clone showed up just a few times. The chain has TRBV5-1 and TRBJ1-1; D uncertain. The V end lost 2 bases, the J end lost 0 bases, and 8 bases lay between the germline ends. The length of the CDR3 is 14 residues. Per the germline V gene, CDR1 is SGHRS and CDR2 is YFSETQ. As DNA, the CDR3 is TGCGCCAGCAGCTTAGCGGGTATGAACACTGAAGCTTTCTTT. Protein sequence: CASSLAGMNTEAFF.

The rearrangement uses TRBV30 and TRBJ2-3; D might be TRBD2 (5 bases). Trimming removed 0 bases at V and 3 bases at J, with 13 bases between. This CDR3 has 15 residues. CDR1 and CDR2 (germline): GTSNPN, SVGIG (reference sequence). The CDR3 region has the DNA TGTGCCTGGAGTGTTGGGCTAGCTGGAACAGATACGCAGTATTTT. Translating gives CAWSVGLAGTDTQYF.

Of note for this clone: The same CDR3 also results from other DNA sequences found in this sample. This chain links TRBV5-4 with TRBJ1-1; 8 bases align to TRBD1. Germline values: CDR1 SGHNT, CDR2 YYREEE (reference sequence). V was clipped by 1 base and J by 2 bases; unmatched bases: 1. The CDR3 spans 14 residues. The CDR3 is CASSLQGANTEAFF. DNA of the CDR3: TGTGCCAGCAGCTTGCAGGGGGCCAACACTGAAGCTTTCTTT.

J is TRBJ2-5 and V is TRBV10-2, with D uncertain. V was trimmed by 7 bases and J by 5 bases, leaving 14 bases between them. This CDR3 is built from 13 residues. CDR1 is WSHSY, CDR2 SAAADI, per germline. This CDR3 reads CASKVAGAETQYF. As DNA, the CDR3 is TGCGCCAGCAAGGTGGCAGGTGCGGAGACCCAGTACTTC.

In its sample, this clone was seen a few times. The V and J genes are TRBV6-1 and TRBJ2-5, with TRBD1 matching over 7 bases. V lost 0 bases and J lost 5; bases outside the gene matches: 6. CDR3 size: 15 residues. In germline, CDR1 is MNHNS, CDR2 SASEGT. The CDR3 sequence is CASSEARQGWETQYF. The CDR3 DNA follows: TGTGCCAGCAGTGAAGCTAGACAGGGCTGGGAGACCCAGTACTTC.

V usage is TRBV28 and J usage is TRBJ2-7; D might be TRBD2 (6 bases). Trimming took off 3 bases at V and 6 bases at J, with 9 bases between the two ends. Germline CDR1 reads MDHEN; CDR2 reads SYDVKM. CDR3 length equals 12 residues. The CDR3 sequence is CASSFRRGEQYF. For the CDR3, the DNA is TGTGCCAGCAGTTTTAGGAGGGGCGAGCAGTACTTC.

The chain employs TRBV6-1 and TRBJ1-3; TRBD1 might be the D (6 bases). CDR3 size: 16 residues. V shed 2 bases and J shed 0 bases, with 11 bases lying between them. Germline V CDR1 and CDR2: MNHNS, SASEGT. The CDR3 region has the DNA TGTGCCAGCAGTGAACGGACAGTTTTCTCTGGAAACACCATATATTTT. Encoded protein: CASSERTVFSGNTIYF.

The chain recombines TRBV5-4 with TRBJ2-7, with 9 bases that match TRBD1. Trimming removed 3 bases from V and 0 bases from J; junction bases left unmatched: 4. Looked up from germline, CDR1 is SGHNT and CDR2 is YYREEE (reference sequence). CDR3 length equals 15 residues. The CDR3 nucleotides are TGTGCCAGCAGCTGGGACAGGGAGACCTCCTACGAGCAGTACTTC. Translating it yields CASSWDRETSYEQYF.

The rearrangement uses TRBV28 and TRBJ1-5; maybe TRBD1 (5 bases). Per germline, CDR1 MDHEN and CDR2 SYDVKM. Trimming left V 2 bases short and J 3 bases short, with 14 bases between. The CDR3 length is 16 residues. Here the CDR3 DNA reads TGTGCCAGCAGTTTAAGGCGGGGGAGTTTCAATCAGCCCCAGCATTTT. Its translation is CASSLRRGSFNQPQHF.

The chain couples TRBV30 to TRBJ2-3, with a tentative D call TRBD2 (6 bases). This CDR3 comprises 13 residues. CDR1 is GTSNPN, CDR2 SVGIG, per germline (reference sequence). The V and J ends lost 2 bases and 2 bases respectively, with 8 bases between them. For the CDR3, the DNA is TGTGCCTGGAGTAGCGGGTACACAGATACGCAGTATTTT. The encoded protein is CAWSSGYTDTQYF.

The J gene is TRBJ1-5, the V gene TRBV27, with D unclear. The V end lost 7 bases, the J end lost 0 bases, and 4 bases lay between the germline ends. The CDR3 is 12 residues long. CDR1 and CDR2 (germline): MNHEY, SMNVEV (reference sequence). This CDR3 is CASIHSNQPQHF. For the CDR3, the DNA is TGTGCCAGCATTCATAGCAATCAGCCCCAGCATTTT.

V is TRBV4-1 and J is TRBJ2-1; possible D gene TRBD2, 5 bases. Deletions cut 2 bases from V and 4 bases from J, with 15 bases between. Germline V gene lookup returns CDR1 MGHRA and CDR2 YSYEKL. CDR3 length: 16 amino acids. The CDR3 here is CASSQHDLLVYNEQFF. In DNA form, the CDR3 reads TGCGCCAGCAGCCAACACGATTTACTAGTTTACAATGAGCAGTTCTTC.

This clone was seen only once. This chain connects TRBV7-3 to TRBJ2-1; D possibly corresponds to TRBD1 (6 bases). V lost 4 bases and J 2 bases, leaving 12 bases between the germline ends. The CDR3 runs 15 residues. Per the germline V gene, CDR1 is SGHTA and CDR2 is FQGTGA. The CDR3, as DNA: TGTGCCAGCAGCTCCACACAGGGAACCTACAATGAGCAGTTCTTC. Protein: CASSSTQGTYNEQFF.

The rearrangement joins TRBV5-6 to TRBJ2-1; perhaps TRBD2 as D (5 bases). V was trimmed by 2 bases and J by 0 bases, leaving 9 bases between them. The CDR3 has 15 amino acids. Germline lookup yields CDR1 SGHDT and CDR2 YYEEEE. The CDR3 reads CASSFGVRSYNEQFF. CDR3 bases: TGTGCCAGCAGCTTCGGGGTTCGCTCCTACAATGAGCAGTTCTTC. Full variable domain (outside the CDR3, taken from reference TRBV5-6 and TRBJ2-1): DAGVTQSPTHLIKTRGQQVTLRCSPKSGHDTVSWYQQALGQGPQFIFQYYEEEERQRGNFPDRFSGHQFPNYSSELNVNALLLGDSALYLCASSFGVRSYNEQFFGPGTRLTVL.

V usage is TRBV6-5 and J usage is TRBJ1-1, with D uncertain. Germline V lookup: CDR1 MNHEY, CDR2 SVGAGI. The CDR3 runs to 13 residues. Trimming shortened V by 4 bases and J by 5 bases, and 11 bases separated the two germline ends. CDR3 bases: TGTGCCAGCAGTTCTTACTCGTTTACTGAAGCTTTCTTT. Translating it yields CASSSYSFTEAFF.

The J gene is TRBJ2-1, the V gene TRBV5-1; 11 bases agree with TRBD2. Germline loops: CDR1 SGHRS, CDR2 YFSETQ. This CDR3 is built from 19 residues. With 3 bases clipped from V and 3 bases from J, the junction kept 14 bases outside the gene matches. DNA of the CDR3: TGCGCCAGCAGCTCCCATAGTAGCGGGAGGGCCAGGTTCTACAATGAGCAGTTCTTC. Its translation: CASSSHSSGRARFYNEQFF.

The chain uses TRBV28 and TRBJ2-7, with D possibly TRBD1 on 6 matching bases. The germline CDR1 and CDR2 sequences are MDHEN and SYDVKM. The germline V and J ends were trimmed by 6 bases and 3 bases, with 9 bases remaining between them. The CDR3 has 12 residues. The CDR3 coding sequence is TGTGCCAGCAGACAGGGTGACTACGAGCAGTACTTC. Encoded protein: CASRQGDYEQYF.

CDR3 residues: CASSPPSGRAFTDTQYF. CDR3 DNA: TGCGCCAGCAGCCCTCCTAGCGGGAGGGCCTTCACAGATACGCAGTATTTT. This rearrangement joins TRBV5-1 to TRBJ2-3, with TRBD2 identical over 12 bases. The J segment lost 2 bases and the V segment lost 4 bases, leaving 8 bases of the junction unmatched. Per germline, CDR1 SGHRS and CDR2 YFSETQ. The CDR3 is made up of 17 amino acids.

The rearrangement joins TRBV7-3 to TRBJ2-1; the D gene is possibly TRBD2 (6 bases). Per the germline V gene, CDR1 is SGHTA and CDR2 is FQGTGA. Trimming shortened V by 5 bases and J by 4 bases, and 9 bases separated the two germline ends. This CDR3 is built from 13 residues. The CDR3 spells CASSLTSYNEQFF. The CDR3 DNA reads TGTGCCAGCAGCCTGACTAGTTACAATGAGCAGTTCTTC.

This clone was observed a few times. The genes are TRBV7-3 and TRBJ2-2; D ambiguous. The germline V and J ends were trimmed by 2 bases and 0 bases, with 13 bases remaining between them. Germline CDR1 and CDR2: SGHTA and FQGTGA. The CDR3 contains 17 residues. CDR3 nucleotides: TGTGCCAGCAGCTTATCCTTAGCAGTCGCGAACACCGGGGAGCTGTTTTTT. Protein: CASSLSLAVANTGELFF.

The chain links TRBV18 to TRBJ2-7, with 12 bases identical to TRBD2. Germline CDR1 and CDR2: KGHSH and LQKENI. V lost 2 bases, J lost 3 bases, and 5 bases stayed unmatched. The CDR3 has 16 residues. CDR3 sequence: CASSPGTSGLIYEQYF. Written as DNA, the CDR3 is TGTGCCAGCTCACCAGGGACTAGCGGGTTGATCTACGAGCAGTACTTC. Full variable domain (missing parts from reference TRBV18 and TRBJ2-7): NAGVMQNPRHLVRRRGQEARLRCSPMKGHSHVYWYRQLPEEGLKFMVYLQKENIIDESGMPKERFSAEFPKEGPSILRIQQVVRGDSAAYFCASSPGTSGLIYEQYFGPGTRLTVT.

Only one count was recorded for this clone. The chain recombines TRBV29-1 with TRBJ1-1, with D possibly TRBD1 on 6 matching bases. Trimming shortened V by 4 bases and J by 0 bases, and 12 bases separated the two germline ends. The germline CDR1 and CDR2 sequences are SQVTM and ANQGSEA. This CDR3 has 14 residues. CDR3 nucleotide sequence: TGCAGCGTTGGACGGACAGATCTGAACACTGAAGCTTTCTTT. Its translation is CSVGRTDLNTEAFF.

V is TRBV2 and J is TRBJ2-4; D uncertain. The CDR3 is 15 amino acids. The V and J ends lost 3 bases and 1 base respectively, with 10 bases between them. Germline CDR1 is SNHLY and CDR2 is FYNNEI. CDR3 nucleotides: TGTGCCAGCAGTGAGGCACCCAATGCCAAAAACATTCAGTACTTC. Protein product: CASSEAPNAKNIQYF.

This chain links TRBV6-1 with TRBJ2-7, with 10 bases lining up with TRBD2. The V segment lost 3 bases and the J segment 7 bases; nucleotides outside the gene matches: 6. This CDR3 has 14 residues. In germline, CDR1 is MNHNS, CDR2 SASEGT. This CDR3 is CASSDLAGVGEQYF. The DNA for the CDR3 is TGTGCCAGCAGTGACCTAGCGGGAGTGGGGGAGCAGTACTTC.

This sequence joins TRBV5-8 and TRBJ2-7; a possible D gene is TRBD2 (5 bases). The V end was cut by 4 bases, the J end by 0 bases, with 14 bases between. This CDR3 is built from 15 residues. Germline CDR1 and CDR2: SGHTS and YDEGEE. CDR3 nucleotide sequence: TGTGCCAGCAGCCCCCCCGGGATTATCTCCTACGAGCAGTACTTC. This gives the protein CASSPPGIISYEQYF.

The J gene is TRBJ1-2, the V gene TRBV11-2, with 8 positions matching TRBD1. Germline V gene lookup returns CDR1 SGHAT and CDR2 FQNNGV. The CDR3 loop spans 15 amino acids. V was clipped by 5 bases and J by 7 bases; unmatched bases: 12. CDR3 region: CASSLSFRTGSGYTF. As DNA, the CDR3 is TGTGCCAGCAGCCTTTCCTTTCGGACAGGGAGTGGCTACACCTTC.